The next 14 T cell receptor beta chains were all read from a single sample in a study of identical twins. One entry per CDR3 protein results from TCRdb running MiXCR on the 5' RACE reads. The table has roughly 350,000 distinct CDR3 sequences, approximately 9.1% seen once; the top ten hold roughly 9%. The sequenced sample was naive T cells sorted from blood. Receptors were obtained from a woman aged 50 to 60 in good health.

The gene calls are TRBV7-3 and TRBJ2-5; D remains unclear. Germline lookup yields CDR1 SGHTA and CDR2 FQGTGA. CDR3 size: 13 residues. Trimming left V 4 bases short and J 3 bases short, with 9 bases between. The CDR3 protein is CASSSQNEETQYF. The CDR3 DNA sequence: TGTGCCAGCAGCTCACAAAACGAAGAGACCCAGTACTTC.

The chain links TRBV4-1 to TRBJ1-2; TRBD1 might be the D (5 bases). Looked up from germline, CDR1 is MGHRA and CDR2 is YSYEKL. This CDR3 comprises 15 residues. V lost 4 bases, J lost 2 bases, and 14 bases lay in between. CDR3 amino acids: CASSPGRGVNYGYTF. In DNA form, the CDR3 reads TGCGCCAGCAGCCCAGGGAGAGGGGTGAACTATGGCTACACCTTC.

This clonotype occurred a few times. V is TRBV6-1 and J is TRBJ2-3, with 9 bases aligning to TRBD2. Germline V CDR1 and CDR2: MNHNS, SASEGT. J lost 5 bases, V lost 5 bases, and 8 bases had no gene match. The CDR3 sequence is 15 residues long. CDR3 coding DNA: TGTGCCAGCAGTCATAGGGCGGGAGGGGGAGATACGCAGTATTTT. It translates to CASSHRAGGGDTQYF.

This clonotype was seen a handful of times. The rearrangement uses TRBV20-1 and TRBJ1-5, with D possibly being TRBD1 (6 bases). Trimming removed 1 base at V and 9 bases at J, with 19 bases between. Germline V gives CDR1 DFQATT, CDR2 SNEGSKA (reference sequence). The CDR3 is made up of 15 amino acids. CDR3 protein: CSARALQGRPGPQHF. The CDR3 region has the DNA TGCAGTGCTAGAGCCCTACAGGGACGACCCGGGCCCCAGCATTTT.

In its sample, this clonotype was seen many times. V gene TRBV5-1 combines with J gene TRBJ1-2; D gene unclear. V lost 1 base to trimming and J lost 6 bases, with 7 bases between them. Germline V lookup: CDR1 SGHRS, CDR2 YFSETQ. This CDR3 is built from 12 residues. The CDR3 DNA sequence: TGCGCCAGCAGCTTGAAGGGAAATGGCTACACCTTC. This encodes CASSLKGNGYTF.

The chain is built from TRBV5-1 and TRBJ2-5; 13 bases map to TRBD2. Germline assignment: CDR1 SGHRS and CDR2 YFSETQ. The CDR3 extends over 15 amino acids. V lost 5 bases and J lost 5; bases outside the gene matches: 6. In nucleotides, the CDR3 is TGCGCCAGCAGACGGACTAGCGGGAGTTATGAGACCCAGTACTTC. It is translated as CASRRTSGSYETQYF.

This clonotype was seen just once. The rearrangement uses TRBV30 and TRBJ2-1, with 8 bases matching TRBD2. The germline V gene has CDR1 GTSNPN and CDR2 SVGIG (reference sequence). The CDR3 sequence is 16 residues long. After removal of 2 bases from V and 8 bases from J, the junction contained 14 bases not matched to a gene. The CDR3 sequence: CAWSPPTGGPSHEQFF. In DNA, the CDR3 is TGTGCCTGGAGTCCCCCAACGGGAGGGCCTTCCCATGAGCAGTTCTTC.

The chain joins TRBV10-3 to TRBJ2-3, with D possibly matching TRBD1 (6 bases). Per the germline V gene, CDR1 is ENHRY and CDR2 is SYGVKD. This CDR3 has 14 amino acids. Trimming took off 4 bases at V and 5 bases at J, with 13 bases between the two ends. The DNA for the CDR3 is TGTGCCATCAGTGTGCGTCAAGGGGGAGATACGCAGTATTTT. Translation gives CAISVRQGGDTQYF.

Written as DNA, the CDR3 is TGTGCCAGCAGTTTCGGCGGGAGTGGGGATACGCAGTATTTT. Translating it yields CASSFGGSGDTQYF. This chain joins TRBV12-3 or TRBV12-4 and TRBJ2-3; TRBD2 aligns across 7 bases. J was trimmed by 6 bases and V by 3 bases; bases with no gene match: 6. CDR3 size: 14 residues.

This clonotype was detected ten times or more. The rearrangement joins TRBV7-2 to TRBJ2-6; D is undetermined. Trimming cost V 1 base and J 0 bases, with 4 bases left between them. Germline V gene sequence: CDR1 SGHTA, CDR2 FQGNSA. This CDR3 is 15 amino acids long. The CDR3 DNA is TGTGCCAGCAGCTTAGTAAACTCTGGGGCCAACGTCCTGACTTTC. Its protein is CASSLVNSGANVLTF.

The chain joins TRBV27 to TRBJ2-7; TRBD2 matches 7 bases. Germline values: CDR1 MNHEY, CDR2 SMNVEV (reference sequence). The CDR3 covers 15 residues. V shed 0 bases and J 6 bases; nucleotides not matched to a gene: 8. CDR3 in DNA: TGTGCCAGCAGTTTATCGGGGACTACTTTCGGCGAGCAGTACGTC. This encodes CASSLSGTTFGEQYV.

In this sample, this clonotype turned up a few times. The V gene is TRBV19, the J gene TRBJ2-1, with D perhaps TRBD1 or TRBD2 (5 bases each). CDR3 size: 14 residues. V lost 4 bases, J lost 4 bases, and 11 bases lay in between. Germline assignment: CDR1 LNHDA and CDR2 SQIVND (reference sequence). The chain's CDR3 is CASSTGTPYNEQFF. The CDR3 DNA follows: TGTGCCAGTAGTACCGGGACCCCGTACAATGAGCAGTTCTTC.

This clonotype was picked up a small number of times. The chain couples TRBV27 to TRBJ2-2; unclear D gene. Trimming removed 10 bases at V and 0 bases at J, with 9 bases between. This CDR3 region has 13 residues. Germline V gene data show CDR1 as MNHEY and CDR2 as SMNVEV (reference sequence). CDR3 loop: CAIRPANTGELFF. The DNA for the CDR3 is TGTGCCATTCGCCCGGCGAACACCGGGGAGCTGTTTTTT.

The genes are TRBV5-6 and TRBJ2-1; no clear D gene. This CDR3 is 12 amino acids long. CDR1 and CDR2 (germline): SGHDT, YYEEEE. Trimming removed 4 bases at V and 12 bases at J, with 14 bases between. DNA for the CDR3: TGTGCCAGCAGCCCCGGGCCCTTAAGGCAGTTCTTC. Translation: CASSPGPLRQFF.